The rows below give T cell receptor beta chains drawn from one sample of a study of T cell responses to AZD1222 COVID-19 vaccine. Sequencing used immunoSEQ multiplex PCR; TCRdb keeps in-frame clones, though not all of them. Here the sample spans just under 75,000 clones, 60% to 85% being singletons. The sample consisted of peripheral blood, taken 28 days after the second AZD1222 dose. The origin of the receptors is an adult who received the AZD1222 COVID-19 vaccine. Both conserved end residues are part of each CDR3. Each record gives: clone size, D gene, J gene, V gene, CDR3 DNA, CDR3 protein. A D gene is named only where the DNA matches it firmly. Clone size is not always given. Where it is, it says once, few, many or a class for expanded clones.

>.|TRBD1|TRBJ1-5|TRBV19
TGTGCCAGTTCACGAGTAGACAGGGGAAGCAATCAGCCCCAGCATTTT
CASSRVDRGSNQPQHF
>.|TRBD2|TRBJ2-5|TRBV5-1
TGCGCCAGCAGCCTACGACTAGCGGGAGGACTCTCACAAGAGACCCAGTACTTC
CASSLRLAGGLSQETQYF
>once|.|TRBJ2-3|TRBV29-1
TGCAGCGTTCGCGCCGCGGGACTTCCTAGCACAGATACGCAGTATTTT
CSVRAAGLPSTDTQYF
>.|.|TRBJ2-6|TRBV29-1
TGCAGCGTTGGGATAAGTGGGGCCAACGTCCTGACTTTC
CSVGISGANVLTF
>.|TRBD1|TRBJ2-7|TRBV27
TGTGCCAGCAGTTCTAGACAGGGAGTATCCTACGAGCAGTACTTC
CASSSRQGVSYEQYF
>.|TRBD1|TRBJ2-7|TRBV6-2/TRBV6-3
TGTGCCAGCAGTCGCTACAGGGGGAGCTCCTACGAGCAGTACTTC
CASSRYRGSSYEQYF
>.|.|TRBJ1-2|TRBV28
TGTGCCAGCACACAACGAGGTTTAGAGAGCTACACCTTC
CASTQRGLESYTF
>.|.|TRBJ2-7|TRBV18
TGTGCCAGCTCACCCCAACAGGGCTCCGAGCAGTACTTC
CASSPQQGSEQYF
>once|TRBD2|TRBJ2-2|TRBV5-1
TGCGCCAGCAGCTTTGGACTAGCCCACACCGGGGAGCTGTTTTTT
CASSFGLAHTGELFF
>.|.|TRBJ2-3|TRBV5-1
TGCGCCAGCAGCTTGGCCCGGGGGCGCACAGATACGCAGTATTTT
CASSLARGRTDTQYF
>.|.|TRBJ2-1|TRBV19
TGTGCCAGTAGTGGGGGGATCGAGCAGTTCTTC
CASSGGIEQFF
>once|.|TRBJ2-2|TRBV18
TGTGCCAGCTCACCACTCACCGGCACCGGGGAGCTGTTTTTT
CASSPLTGTGELFF
>.|.|TRBJ2-3|TRBV12-2
TGTGCAAGTCGCTTAGTTTTTGGGCCGCGGACCACAGATACGCAGTATTTT
CASRLVFGPRTTDTQYF
>.|.|TRBJ2-2|TRBV5-1
TGCGCCAGCAGCCCCCAGGACCGCGGGGAGCTGTTTTTT
CASSPQDRGELFF
>.|TRBD1|TRBJ1-4|TRBV5-1
TGCGCCAGCAGCAAACAGGGGAACGGGGAGGAAAAACTGTTTTTT
CASSKQGNGEEKLFF
>few|TRBD1|TRBJ2-1|TRBV2
TGTGCCAGCGAACCCCGGGACAGCCCCCTCAATGAGCAGTTCTTC
CASEPRDSPLNEQFF
>.|TRBD2|TRBJ2-5|TRBV7-2
TGTGCCAGCAGCCCGAATAGCGGGACAGAGACCCAGTACTTC
CASSPNSGTETQYF
>.|TRBD2|TRBJ2-1|TRBV6-5
TGTGCCACCCCTAAAGCGGGAGACGACAATGAGCAGTTCTTC
CATPKAGDDNEQFF
>few|TRBD1|TRBJ2-3|TRBV5-1
TGCGCCAGCAGCTACGAGGACAGGGGAACAGATACGCAGTATTTT
CASSYEDRGTDTQYF
>.|TRBD2|TRBJ2-1|TRBV4-3
TGCGCCAGCAGCCAAGATATCCGAGCGGGAGCAGATGAGCAGTTCTTC
CASSQDIRAGADEQFF
>once|TRBD1|TRBJ2-7|TRBV5-1
TGCGCCAGCAGCCCGGGGGTTCCGGGACAGGTCTCCGAGCAGTACTTC
CASSPGVPGQVSEQYF
>.|TRBD1|TRBJ1-2|TRBV7-9
TGTGCCAGCAGCCCCCGGGACAGGGGATTCTATGGCTACACCTTC
CASSPRDRGFYGYTF
>.|.|TRBJ1-6|TRBV4-2
TGTGCCAGCAGCCAGCCTGGGCGGGGGGTCAATTCACCCCTCCACTTT
CASSQPGRGVNSPLHF
>.|.|TRBJ1-2|TRBV18
TGTGCCAGCTCACCGACGGCGAACTATGGCTACACCTTC
CASSPTANYGYTF
>once|TRBD2|TRBJ2-7|TRBV7-8
TGTGCCAGCAGCTTAGACAGGGTCGGGACTAGCGGGAGGGCGGTTTCCTACGAGCAGTACTTC
CASSLDRVGTSGRAVSYEQYF
>.|.|TRBJ2-2|TRBV28
TGTGCCAGCAGATTTGCGGGACAGAGCACCGGGGAGCTGTTTTTT
CASRFAGQSTGELFF
>.|.|TRBJ1-6|TRBV5-1
TGCGCCAGCAGCCTACAGGGAGATAATTCACCCCTCCACTTT
CASSLQGDNSPLHF
>.|TRBD1|TRBJ2-5|TRBV5-1
TGCGCCAGCAGCTTGGAGGACCAGGGGGCGACCCAGTACTTC
CASSLEDQGATQYF
>.|.|TRBJ1-5|TRBV20-1
TGCAGTGCTAAGGGGAATCAGCCCCAGCATTTT
CSAKGNQPQHF
>.|.|TRBJ2-3|TRBV3-1/TRBV3-2
TGTGCCAGCAGCCGACCCGGAGATACGCAGTATTTT
CASSRPGDTQYF
>.|TRBD2|TRBJ2-7|TRBV28
TGTGCCAGCAGTTCCACTAGCGGGGGTTCCTACGAGCAGTACTTC
CASSSTSGGSYEQYF
>.|.|TRBJ2-7|TRBV28
TGTGCCAGCAACCAACCCCAGACCTACGAGCAGTACTTC
CASNQPQTYEQYF
>few|.|TRBJ2-4|TRBV2
TGTGCCAGCAGGGGATCGACTATAGCCAAAAACATTCAGTACTTC
CASRGSTIAKNIQYF
>.|.|TRBJ1-1|TRBV11-2
TGTGCCAGCAGCTTAGACGGCAGGCGGATAAACACTGAAGCTTTCTTT
CASSLDGRRINTEAFF
>.|.|TRBJ1-5|TRBV3-1/TRBV3-2
TGTGCCAGCAGCCAAGATTTGATGGGGAATCAGCCCCAGCATTTT
CASSQDLMGNQPQHF
>few|TRBD1|TRBJ2-2|TRBV12-5
TGTGCTAGTGGTTTGGTAAGACAGGGCGGAACCGGGGAGCTGTTTTTT
CASGLVRQGGTGELFF
>.|.|TRBJ2-5|TRBV6-1
TGTGCCAGCAGTGAACGTTTCGTGGCAGGGAGAGAGACCCAGTACTTC
CASSERFVAGRETQYF
>.|TRBD1|TRBJ1-6|TRBV7-9
TGTGCCAGCAGCTTAGGACAGGGTGACGACTCACCCCTCCACTTT
CASSLGQGDDSPLHF
>.|TRBD2|TRBJ2-6|TRBV7-2
TGTGCCAGCCGGGGGGTCTCTGGGGCCAACGTCCTGACTTTC
CASRGVSGANVLTF
>.|.|TRBJ1-2|TRBV16
TGTGCCAGCAGCCAATTTACCCAGGACTTAGGCAGTGGCTACACCTTC
CASSQFTQDLGSGYTF
>.|.|TRBJ2-5|TRBV7-7
TGTGCCAGCAGCTTACGACCGCGAATGGGACAAGAGACCCAGTACTTC
CASSLRPRMGQETQYF
>.|.|TRBJ1-6|TRBV11-2
TGTGCCAGCAGCTTAGCCCCCGGACGCCTTAATTCACCCCTCCACTTT
CASSLAPGRLNSPLHF
>.|.|TRBJ1-4|TRBV7-8
TGTGCCAGCAGCTTATACGAGAGGGCAGGCGAAAAACTGTTTTTT
CASSLYERAGEKLFF
>.|.|TRBJ1-2|TRBV28
TGTGCCAGCAGTTTAACCCGGGAGAACCCCTGGGGGCACTATGGCTACACCTTC
CASSLTRENPWGHYGYTF
>.|TRBD2|TRBJ2-6|TRBV27
TGTGCCAGCAGTTTCCGCGGACTAGCGGGATCAGGGGCCAACGTCCTGACTTTC
CASSFRGLAGSGANVLTF
>few|TRBD1|TRBJ2-5|TRBV28
TGTGCCAGCAGTGGACAGGCCAAAGGAAGAGAGACCCAGTACTTC
CASSGQAKGRETQYF
>.|.|TRBJ1-1|TRBV28
TGTGCCAGCAGTTTAGGGGGGCCCAACCCTGAAGCTTTCTTT
CASSLGGPNPEAFF
>.|TRBD2|TRBJ2-3|TRBV10-2
TGCGCCAGCAGTGACAGAGCGGGAGGACGCACAGATACGCAGTATTTT
CASSDRAGGRTDTQYF
>.|.|TRBJ2-7|TRBV6-1
TGTGCCAGCAGTGAAGTTTTGAGGCTTCAGGGGCGGGAGCAGTACTTC
CASSEVLRLQGREQYF
>.|TRBD2|TRBJ2-1|TRBV4-2
TGTGCCAGCAGCCAAGATCGCGGGCTAGCGGCCTACAATGAGCAGTTCTTC
CASSQDRGLAAYNEQFF
>.|.|TRBJ2-7|TRBV5-1
.
CASSSSYEQYF
>.|.|TRBJ1-6|TRBV4-1
TGCGCCAGCAGCCAAGACAGAATAGGGCTTTCACCCCTCCACTTT
CASSQDRIGLSPLHF
>once|TRBD1|TRBJ1-4|TRBV6-5
TGTGCCAGCAGTTACTCAGGGACAGGGCGGGAAAAACTGTTTTTT
CASSYSGTGREKLFF
>few|.|TRBJ2-3|TRBV28
TGTGCCAGCAGGGAGGTGAGGGAGATAGATACGCAGTATTTT
CASREVREIDTQYF